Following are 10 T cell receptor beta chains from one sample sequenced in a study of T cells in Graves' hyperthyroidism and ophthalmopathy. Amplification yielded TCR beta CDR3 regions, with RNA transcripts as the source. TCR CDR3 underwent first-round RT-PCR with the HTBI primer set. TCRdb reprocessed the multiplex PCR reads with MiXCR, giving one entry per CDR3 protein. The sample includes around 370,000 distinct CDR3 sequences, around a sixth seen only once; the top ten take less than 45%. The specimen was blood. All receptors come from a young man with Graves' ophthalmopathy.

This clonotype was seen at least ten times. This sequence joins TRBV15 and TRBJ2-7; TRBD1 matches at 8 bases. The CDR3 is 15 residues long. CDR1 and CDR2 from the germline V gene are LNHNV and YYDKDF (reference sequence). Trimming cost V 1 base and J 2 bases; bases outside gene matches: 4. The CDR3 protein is CATSRVGDRTYEQYF. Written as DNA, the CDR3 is TGTGCCACCAGCAGAGTGGGGGACAGGACCTACGAGCAGTACTTC.

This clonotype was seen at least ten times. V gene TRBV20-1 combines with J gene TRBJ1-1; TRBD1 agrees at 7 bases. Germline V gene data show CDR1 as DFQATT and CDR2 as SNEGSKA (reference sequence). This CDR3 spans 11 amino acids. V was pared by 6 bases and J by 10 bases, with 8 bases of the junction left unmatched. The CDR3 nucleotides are TGCAGTGCCGAGCGGGGGACAGTAGCTTTCTTT. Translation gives CSAERGTVAFF.

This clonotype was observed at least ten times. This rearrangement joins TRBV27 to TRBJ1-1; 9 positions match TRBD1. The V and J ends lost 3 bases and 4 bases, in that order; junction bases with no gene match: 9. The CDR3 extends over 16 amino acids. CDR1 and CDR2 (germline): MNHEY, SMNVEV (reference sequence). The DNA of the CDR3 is TGTGCCAGCAGTTTGCATAACGGGACAGGGCGCACTGAAGCTTTCTTT. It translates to CASSLHNGTGRTEAFF.

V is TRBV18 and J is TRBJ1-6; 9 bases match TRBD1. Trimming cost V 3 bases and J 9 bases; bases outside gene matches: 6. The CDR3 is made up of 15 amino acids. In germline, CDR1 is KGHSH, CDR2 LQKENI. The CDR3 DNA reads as TGTGCCAGCTCACCCGGGACAGGGTTTCGTTCACCCCTCCACTTT. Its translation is CASSPGTGFRSPLHF.

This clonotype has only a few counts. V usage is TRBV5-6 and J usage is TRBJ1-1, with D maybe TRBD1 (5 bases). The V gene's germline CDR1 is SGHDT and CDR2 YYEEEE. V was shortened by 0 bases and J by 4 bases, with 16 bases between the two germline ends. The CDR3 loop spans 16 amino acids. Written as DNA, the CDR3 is TGTGCCAGCAGCTTGGAGGCCGGGGGGTTTTCCACTGAAGCTTTCTTT. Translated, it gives CASSLEAGGFSTEAFF.

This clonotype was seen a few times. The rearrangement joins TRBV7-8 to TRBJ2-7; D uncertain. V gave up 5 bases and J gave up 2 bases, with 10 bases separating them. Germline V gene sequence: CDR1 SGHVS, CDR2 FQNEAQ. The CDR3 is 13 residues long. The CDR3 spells CASSTHTTYEQYF. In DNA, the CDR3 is TGTGCCAGCAGCACCCACACGACCTACGAGCAGTACTTC.

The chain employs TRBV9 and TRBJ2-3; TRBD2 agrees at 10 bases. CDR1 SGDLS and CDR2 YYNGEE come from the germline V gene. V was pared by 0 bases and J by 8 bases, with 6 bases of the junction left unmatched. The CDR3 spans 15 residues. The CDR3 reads CASSVESSGGPTQYF. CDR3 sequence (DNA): TGTGCCAGCAGCGTAGAGAGTAGCGGGGGGCCTACGCAGTATTTT.

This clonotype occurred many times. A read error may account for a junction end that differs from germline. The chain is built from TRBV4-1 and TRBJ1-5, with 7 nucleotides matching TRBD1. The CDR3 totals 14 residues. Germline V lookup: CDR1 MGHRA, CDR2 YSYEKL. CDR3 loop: CASSQGDSNQPQHF. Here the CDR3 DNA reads TGTGCCAGCAGCCAGGGGGATAGCAATCAGCCCCAGCATTTT.

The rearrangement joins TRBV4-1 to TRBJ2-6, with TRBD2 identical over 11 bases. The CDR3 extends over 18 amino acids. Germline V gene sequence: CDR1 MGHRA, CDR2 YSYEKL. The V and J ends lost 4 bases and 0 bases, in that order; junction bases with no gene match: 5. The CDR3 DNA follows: TGCGCCAGCAGCCCTCGACTAGCGGGGTCCTCTGGGGCCAACGTCCTGACTTTC. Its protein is CASSPRLAGSSGANVLTF.

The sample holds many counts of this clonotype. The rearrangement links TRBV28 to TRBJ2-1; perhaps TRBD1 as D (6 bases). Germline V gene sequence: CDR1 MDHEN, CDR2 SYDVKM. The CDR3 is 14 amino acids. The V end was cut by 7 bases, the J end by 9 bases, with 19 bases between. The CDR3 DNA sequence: TGTGCCAGCACCCAGACAGGATCAACCTCTGAGCAGTTCTTC. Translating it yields CASTQTGSTSEQFF.